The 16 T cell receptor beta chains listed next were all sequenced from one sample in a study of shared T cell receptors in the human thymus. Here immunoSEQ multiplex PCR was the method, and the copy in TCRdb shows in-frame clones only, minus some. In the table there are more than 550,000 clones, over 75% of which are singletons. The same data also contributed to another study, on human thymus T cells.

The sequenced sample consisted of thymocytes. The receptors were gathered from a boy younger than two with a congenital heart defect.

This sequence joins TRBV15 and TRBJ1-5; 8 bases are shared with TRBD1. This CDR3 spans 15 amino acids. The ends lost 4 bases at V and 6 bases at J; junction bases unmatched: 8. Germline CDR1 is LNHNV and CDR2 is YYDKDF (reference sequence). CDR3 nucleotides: TGTGCCACCAGCACCCGGACAGGGAAAGGTCAGCCCCAGCATTTT. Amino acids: CATSTRTGKGQPQHF.

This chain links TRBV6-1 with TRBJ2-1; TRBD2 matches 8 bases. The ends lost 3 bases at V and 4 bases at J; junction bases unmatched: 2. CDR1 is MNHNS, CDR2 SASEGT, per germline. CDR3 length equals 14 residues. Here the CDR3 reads CASSETSVYNEQFF. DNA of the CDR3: TGTGCCAGCAGTGAGACTAGCGTGTACAATGAGCAGTTCTTC.

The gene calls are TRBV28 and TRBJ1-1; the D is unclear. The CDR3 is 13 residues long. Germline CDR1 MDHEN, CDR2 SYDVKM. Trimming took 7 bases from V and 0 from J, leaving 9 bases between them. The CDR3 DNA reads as TGTGCCAGCAAGCCCTTCATGAACACTGAAGCTTTCTTT. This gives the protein CASKPFMNTEAFF.

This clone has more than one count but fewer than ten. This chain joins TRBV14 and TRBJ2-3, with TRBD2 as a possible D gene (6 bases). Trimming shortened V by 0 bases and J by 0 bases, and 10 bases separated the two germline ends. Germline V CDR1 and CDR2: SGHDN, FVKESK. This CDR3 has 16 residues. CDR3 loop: CASSQDSAGSTDTQYF. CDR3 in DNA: TGTGCCAGCAGCCAAGATAGTGCGGGAAGCACAGATACGCAGTATTTT.

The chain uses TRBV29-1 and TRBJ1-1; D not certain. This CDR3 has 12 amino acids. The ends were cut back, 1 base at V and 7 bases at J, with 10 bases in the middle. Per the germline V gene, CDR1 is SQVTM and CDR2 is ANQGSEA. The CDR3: CSVEVSTGEAFF. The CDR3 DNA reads TGCAGCGTTGAAGTCTCGACGGGTGAAGCTTTCTTT.

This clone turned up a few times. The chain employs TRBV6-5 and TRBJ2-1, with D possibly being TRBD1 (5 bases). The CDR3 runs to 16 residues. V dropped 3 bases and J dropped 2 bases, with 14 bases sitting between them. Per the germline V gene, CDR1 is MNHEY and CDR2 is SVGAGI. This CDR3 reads CASSYSNRYPYNEQFF. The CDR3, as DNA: TGTGCCAGCAGTTATTCGAACAGGTACCCCTACAATGAGCAGTTCTTC.

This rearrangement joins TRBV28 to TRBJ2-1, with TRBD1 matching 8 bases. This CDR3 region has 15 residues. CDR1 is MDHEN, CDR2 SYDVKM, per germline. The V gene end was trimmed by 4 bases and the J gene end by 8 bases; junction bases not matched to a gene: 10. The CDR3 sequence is CASSSGRGRYDEQFF. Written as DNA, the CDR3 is TGTGCCAGCAGTTCGGGCAGGGGGCGGTACGATGAGCAGTTCTTC.

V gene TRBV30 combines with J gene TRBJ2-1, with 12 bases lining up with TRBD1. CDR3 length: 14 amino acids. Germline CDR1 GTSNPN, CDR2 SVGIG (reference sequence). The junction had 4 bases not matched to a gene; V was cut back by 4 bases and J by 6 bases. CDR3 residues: CAWTGQGARNEQFF. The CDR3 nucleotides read TGTGCCTGGACGGGACAGGGGGCCCGCAATGAGCAGTTCTTC. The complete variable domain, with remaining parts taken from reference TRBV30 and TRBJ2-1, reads SQTIHQWPATLVQPVGSPLSLECTVEGTSNPNLYWYRQAAGRGLQLLFYSVGIGQISSEVPQNLSASRPQDRQFILSSKKLLLSDSGFYLCAWTGQGARNEQFFGPGTRLTVL.

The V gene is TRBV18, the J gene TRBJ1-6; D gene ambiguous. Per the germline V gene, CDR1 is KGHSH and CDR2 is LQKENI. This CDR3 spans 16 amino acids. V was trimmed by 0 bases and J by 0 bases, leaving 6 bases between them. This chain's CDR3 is CASSPPPSSYNSPLHF. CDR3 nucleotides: TGTGCCAGCTCACCACCTCCCAGCTCCTATAATTCACCCCTCCACTTT. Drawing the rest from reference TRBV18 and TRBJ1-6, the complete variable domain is NAGVMQNPRHLVRRRGQEARLRCSPMKGHSHVYWYRQLPEEGLKFMVYLQKENIIDESGMPKERFSAEFPKEGPSILRIQQVVRGDSAAYFCASSPPPSSYNSPLHFGNGTRLTVT.

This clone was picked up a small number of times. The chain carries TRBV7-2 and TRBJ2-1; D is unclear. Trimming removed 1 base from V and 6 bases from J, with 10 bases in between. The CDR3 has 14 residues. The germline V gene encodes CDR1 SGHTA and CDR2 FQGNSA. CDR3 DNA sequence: TGTGCCAGCAGCTTAGAGGTTTCGGGCAATGAGCAGTTCTTC. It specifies CASSLEVSGNEQFF.

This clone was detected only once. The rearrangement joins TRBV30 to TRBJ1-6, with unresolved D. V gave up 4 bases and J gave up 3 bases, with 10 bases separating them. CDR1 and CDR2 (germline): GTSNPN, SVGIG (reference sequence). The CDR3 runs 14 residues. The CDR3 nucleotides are TGTGCCTGGAACCTACTCGGCTATAATTCACCCCTCCACTTT. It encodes CAWNLLGYNSPLHF.

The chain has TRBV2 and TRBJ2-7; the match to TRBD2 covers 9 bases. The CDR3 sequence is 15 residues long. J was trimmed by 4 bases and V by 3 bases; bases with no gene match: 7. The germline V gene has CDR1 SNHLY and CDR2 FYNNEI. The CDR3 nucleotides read TGTGCCAGCAGTGAGAGGGGACTAGCTTTTTACGAGCAGTACTTC. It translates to CASSERGLAFYEQYF.

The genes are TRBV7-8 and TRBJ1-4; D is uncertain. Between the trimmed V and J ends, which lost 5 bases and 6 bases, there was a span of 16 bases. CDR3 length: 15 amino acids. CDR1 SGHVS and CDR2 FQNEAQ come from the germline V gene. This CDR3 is CASSASRPRDEKLFF. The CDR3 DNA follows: TGTGCCAGCAGCGCATCCAGGCCGAGGGATGAAAAACTGTTTTTT.

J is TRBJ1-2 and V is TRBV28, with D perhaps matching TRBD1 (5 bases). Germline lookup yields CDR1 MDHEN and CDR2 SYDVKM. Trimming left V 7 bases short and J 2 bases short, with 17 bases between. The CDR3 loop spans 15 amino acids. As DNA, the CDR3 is TGTGCCAGCACCCCGGCGGGGGGAGCCAACTATGGCTACACCTTC. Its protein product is CASTPAGGANYGYTF.

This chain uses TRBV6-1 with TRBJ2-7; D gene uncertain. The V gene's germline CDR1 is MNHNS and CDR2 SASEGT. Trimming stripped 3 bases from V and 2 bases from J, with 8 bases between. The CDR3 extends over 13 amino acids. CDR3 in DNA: TGTGCCAGCAGTGACGTAGCCACCTACGAGCAGTACTTC. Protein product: CASSDVATYEQYF.

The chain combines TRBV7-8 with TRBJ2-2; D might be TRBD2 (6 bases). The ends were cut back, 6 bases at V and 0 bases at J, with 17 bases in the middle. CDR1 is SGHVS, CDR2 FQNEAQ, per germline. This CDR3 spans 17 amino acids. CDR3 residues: CASRGLAGYANTGELFF. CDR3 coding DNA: TGTGCCAGCAGGGGACTCGCAGGGTACGCGAACACCGGGGAGCTGTTTTTT.